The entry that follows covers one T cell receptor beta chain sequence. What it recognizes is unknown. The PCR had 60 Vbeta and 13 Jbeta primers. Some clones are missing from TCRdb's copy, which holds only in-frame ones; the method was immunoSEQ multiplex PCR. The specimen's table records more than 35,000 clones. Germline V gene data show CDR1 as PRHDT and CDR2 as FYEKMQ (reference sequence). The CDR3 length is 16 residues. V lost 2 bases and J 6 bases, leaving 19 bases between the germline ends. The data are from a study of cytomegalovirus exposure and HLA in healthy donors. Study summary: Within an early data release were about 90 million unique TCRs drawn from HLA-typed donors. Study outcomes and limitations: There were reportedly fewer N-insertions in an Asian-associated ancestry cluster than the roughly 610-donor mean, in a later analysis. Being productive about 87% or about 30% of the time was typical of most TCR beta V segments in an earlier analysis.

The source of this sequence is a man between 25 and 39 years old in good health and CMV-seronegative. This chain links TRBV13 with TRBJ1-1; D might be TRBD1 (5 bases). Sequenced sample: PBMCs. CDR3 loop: CASSLNGGGWEPEAFF. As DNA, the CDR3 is TGTGCCAGCAGCTTAAACGGCGGGGGGTGGGAGCCTGAAGCTTTCTTT.